Shown below are 12 T cell receptor beta chains from a single sample sequenced in a study of T cells in Graves' hyperthyroidism and ophthalmopathy. Using RNA transcripts as the source, TCR beta CDR3 regions were amplified. The TCR CDR3 first-round RT-PCR relied on the HTBI primer set. One entry per CDR3 protein results from TCRdb running MiXCR on the multiplex PCR reads. In the table there are more than 300,000 distinct CDR3 sequences, about 15% of which are singletons. The sequenced material came from blood. The receptors derive from a woman aged 55-69 years with Graves' hyperthyroidism.

This clonotype was seen only a few times. The V and J genes are TRBV27 and TRBJ2-3, with D possibly matching TRBD1 (5 bases). Per the germline V gene, CDR1 is MNHEY and CDR2 is SMNVEV (reference sequence). The V gene lost 4 bases and the J gene lost 3 bases, with 17 bases spanning the gap. The length of the CDR3 is 16 residues. CDR3 sequence reads: CASSSLGRARTDTQYF. The CDR3 DNA is TGTGCCAGCAGTTCCCTCGGCAGGGCACGAACAGATACGCAGTATTTT.

The sample holds many counts of this clonotype. The V and J genes are TRBV6-1 and TRBJ1-6; 8 bases fit TRBD1. The germline gives CDR1 MNHNS, CDR2 SASEGT. J gave up 8 bases and V 5 bases, and 8 bases lay outside the gene matches. The CDR3 sequence is 15 residues long. This chain's CDR3 is CASSPQGASHSPLHF. CDR3 coding DNA: TGTGCCAGCAGTCCCCAGGGGGCGAGTCATTCACCCCTCCACTTT.

This clonotype came up many times. V is TRBV6-1 and J is TRBJ1-2; D uncertain. V lost 4 bases, J lost 0 bases, and 21 bases lay in between. Germline assignment: CDR1 MNHNS and CDR2 SASEGT. This CDR3 is 18 amino acids long. CDR3 in amino acids: CASSADGSRAKANYGYTF. Written as DNA, the CDR3 is TGTGCCAGCAGTGCCGACGGGAGTAGGGCGAAAGCTAACTATGGCTACACCTTC.

This clonotype has a count of ten or more. This chain links TRBV3-1 with TRBJ2-1, with 10 nucleotides matching TRBD2. After removal of 4 bases from V and 4 bases from J, the junction contained 4 bases not matched to a gene. The length of the CDR3 is 15 residues. Per the germline V gene, CDR1 is LGHDT and CDR2 is YNNKEL (reference sequence). CDR3 DNA: TGTGCCAGCAGCCCCAGGACTAGCGGATACAATGAGCAGTTCTTC. Translated: CASSPRTSGYNEQFF.

This clonotype was seen at least ten times. The V call is TRBV28, the J call TRBJ1-6; D perhaps matches TRBD1 (5 bases). Deletions cut 2 bases from V and 8 bases from J, with 16 bases between. This CDR3 has 16 amino acids. The germline V gene has CDR1 MDHEN and CDR2 SYDVKM. CDR3 sequence: CASSLGGGRVDSPLHF. The CDR3 region has the DNA TGTGCCAGCAGTTTAGGGGGGGGGAGGGTTGATTCACCCCTCCACTTT. The whole variable domain, filled in from reference TRBV28 and TRBJ1-6, reads DVKVTQSSRYLVKRTGEKVFLECVQDMDHENMFWYRQDPGLGLRLIYFSYDVKMKEKGDIPEGYSVSREKKERFSLILESASTNQTSMYLCASSLGGGRVDSPLHFGNGTRLTVT.

This clonotype was counted only a few times. The rearrangement links TRBV18 to TRBJ1-4; no definite D call. Germline V gives CDR1 KGHSH, CDR2 LQKENI. There are 14 residues in the CDR3. V was trimmed by 3 bases and J by 8 bases, leaving 13 bases between them. The CDR3 spells CASSPGGVSEKLFF. CDR3 bases: TGTGCCAGCTCACCTGGCGGGGTTTCCGAAAAACTGTTTTTT.

This clonotype has only a few counts. The chain employs TRBV29-1 and TRBJ2-1, with TRBD2 matching 9 bases. Trimming at V came to 8 bases and at J to 0 bases, leaving 8 bases not matched to a gene. CDR1 SQVTM and CDR2 ANQGSEA come from the germline V gene. The CDR3 runs to 15 residues. CDR3 in DNA: TGCAGCCTCAGACTAGCGGAGAGCTCCTACAATGAGCAGTTCTTC. This encodes CSLRLAESSYNEQFF.

The J gene is TRBJ1-5, the V gene TRBV19, with unresolved D. Trimming removed 4 bases at V and 6 bases at J, with 7 bases between. The CDR3 totals 12 residues. The germline V gene encodes CDR1 LNHDA and CDR2 SQIVND (reference sequence). Written as DNA, the CDR3 is TGTGCCAGTAGTACGGGGAGTCAGCCCCAGCATTTT. Translated, it gives CASSTGSQPQHF.

The chain is built from TRBV20-1 and TRBJ2-1, with TRBD2 matching over 14 bases. After removal of 0 bases from V and 6 bases from J, the junction contained 7 bases not matched to a gene. The CDR3 has 17 amino acids. From germline, CDR1 is DFQATT and CDR2 SNEGSKA (reference sequence). The CDR3: CSARDDRTSGGPNEQFF. CDR3 DNA sequence: TGCAGTGCTAGAGATGATAGGACTAGCGGGGGGCCCAATGAGCAGTTCTTC.

This clonotype came up many times. The V call is TRBV2, the J call TRBJ2-7, with 8 bases fitting TRBD1. The CDR3 has 15 residues. J lost 7 bases, V lost 4 bases, and 12 bases had no gene match. Germline V lookup: CDR1 SNHLY, CDR2 FYNNEI. CDR3 residues: CASSGIPGGAGEQYF. In nucleotides, the CDR3 is TGTGCCAGCAGTGGAATCCCAGGGGGCGCTGGGGAGCAGTACTTC.

This clonotype has ten or more counts. The chain has TRBV28 and TRBJ2-3; tentatively, D is TRBD1 or TRBD2 (6 bases each). V dropped 10 bases and J dropped 3 bases, with 17 bases sitting between them. Germline CDR1 is MDHEN and CDR2 is SYDVKM. CDR3 length equals 14 residues. In DNA, the CDR3 is TGTGCCATTACGGGGGCAGGGAAGACAGATACGCAGTATTTT. It specifies CAITGAGKTDTQYF.

This clonotype was picked up many times. This chain joins TRBV11-2 and TRBJ1-1, with TRBD1 matching 7 bases. Germline loops: CDR1 SGHAT, CDR2 FQNNGV. Trimming removed 3 bases from V and 2 bases from J; junction bases left unmatched: 6. This CDR3 region has 15 residues. The CDR3 spells CASSFAGQINTEAFF. The CDR3 bases are TGTGCCAGCAGCTTCGCGGGACAGATCAACACTGAAGCTTTCTTT.